Presented here are 26 T cell receptor beta chains from one specimen sequenced in a study of blood T cell repertoires in COVID-19. TCRdb's copy holds only in-frame clones and misses some; the assay was immunoSEQ multiplex PCR. The sample shows around 190,000 clones, 70% to 80% of them seen only once. The source material was peripheral blood. The receptors were sampled from a woman aged 45-65 years with acute or convalescent COVID-19.

V and J are TRBV27 and TRBJ2-6; D remains unclear. CDR3 size: 15 residues. The germline gives CDR1 MNHEY, CDR2 SMNVEV (reference sequence). V lost 4 bases, J lost 1 base, and 8 bases lay in between. DNA of the CDR3: TGTGCCAGCAGTTCAAGAGGATCTGGGGCCAACGTCCTGACTTTC. Translated: CASSSRGSGANVLTF.

This clone showed up just once. This rearrangement joins TRBV9 to TRBJ1-5; 7 bases match TRBD1. This CDR3 region has 15 residues. Trimming cost V 2 bases and J 0 bases; bases outside gene matches: 2. CDR1 SGDLS and CDR2 YYNGEE come from the germline V gene. CDR3 sequence (DNA): TGTGCCAGCAGCGTGGGACAGAATAGCAATCAGCCCCAGCATTTT. Encoded protein: CASSVGQNSNQPQHF. The full variable domain, in which reference TRBV9 and TRBJ1-5 provide the parts outside the CDR3, is DSGVTQTPKHLITATGQRVTLRCSPRSGDLSVYWYQQSLDQGLQFLIQYYNGEERAKGNILERFSAQQFPDLHSELNLSSLELGDSALYFCASSVGQNSNQPQHFGDGTRLSIL.

The chain recombines TRBV6-6 with TRBJ2-7; 8 bases are shared with TRBD2. The trim removed 1 base at V and 0 bases at J, leaving 5 bases unmatched. Germline V gene lookup returns CDR1 MNHNY and CDR2 SVGAGI (reference sequence). The CDR3 length is 16 residues. CDR3 sequence reads: CASSYLRGASSYEQYF. CDR3 nucleotides: TGTGCCAGCAGTTACTTGCGGGGGGCCAGCTCCTACGAGCAGTACTTC.

In its sample, this clone was seen a few times. CDR3 sequence: CATSNPGQGYYGYTF. CDR3 sequence (DNA): TGTGCCACCAGTAATCCGGGACAGGGGTACTATGGCTACACCTTC. The chain carries TRBV24-1 and TRBJ1-2; 10 nucleotides match TRBD1. This CDR3 has 15 residues. The germline V gene encodes CDR1 KGHDR and CDR2 SFDVKD. The V gene end was trimmed by 6 bases and the J gene end by 3 bases; junction bases not matched to a gene: 6.

The rearrangement uses TRBV5-1 and TRBJ1-5, with 7 bases lining up with TRBD1. Germline V CDR1 and CDR2: SGHRS, YFSETQ. There are 14 residues in the CDR3. Trimming removed 2 bases from V and 6 bases from J; junction bases left unmatched: 5. CDR3 loop: CASSLGQVGQPQHF. The CDR3, as DNA: TGCGCCAGCAGCTTAGGACAGGTTGGTCAGCCCCAGCATTTT.

The V call is TRBV6-2 or TRBV6-3, the J call TRBJ2-1; D unclear. Trimming removed 0 bases at V and 5 bases at J, with 17 bases between. This CDR3 is 17 amino acids long. Germline V gene sequence: CDR1 MNHEY, CDR2 SVGEGT. CDR3 DNA: TGTGCCAGCAGTTACTCCATGACTCATCCAACGAACAATGAGCAGTTCTTC. Protein: CASSYSMTHPTNNEQFF.

The CDR3 sequence is CASSIAGSGQPQHF. Here the CDR3 DNA reads TGTGCCAGTAGTATTGCAGGGTCGGGTCAGCCCCAGCATTTT. The chain has TRBV19 and TRBJ1-5, with D possibly matching TRBD1 (5 bases). CDR3 length: 14 residues. Trimming shortened V by 3 bases and J by 6 bases, and 12 bases separated the two germline ends. Germline V CDR1 and CDR2: LNHDA, SQIVND (reference sequence).

The chain employs TRBV15 and TRBJ1-5; D is undetermined. The germline V gene has CDR1 LNHNV and CDR2 YYDKDF (reference sequence). V lost 1 base and J lost 7, with 8 bases in between. CDR3 size: 13 residues. This CDR3 reads CATSRAGEQPQHF. The CDR3 bases are TGTGCCACCAGCAGAGCCGGAGAACAGCCCCAGCATTTT.

This rearrangement joins TRBV19 to TRBJ2-7; D possibly corresponds to TRBD2 (5 bases). CDR1 and CDR2 from the germline V gene are LNHDA and SQIVND (reference sequence). V was pared by 5 bases and J by 5 bases, with 13 bases between. The CDR3 covers 13 residues. CDR3: CASSPRRRDEQYF. The CDR3 nucleotides are TGTGCCAGTAGTCCTAGGAGGCGCGACGAGCAGTACTTC.

Notes on this clone: Distinct nucleotide sequences in the sample also encode this CDR3. This chain uses TRBV28 with TRBJ1-5, with D unclear. V was shortened by 5 bases and J by 2 bases, with 4 bases between the two germline ends. In germline, CDR1 is MDHEN, CDR2 SYDVKM. The CDR3 is made up of 12 amino acids. The CDR3 loop is CASSRGNQPQHF. For the CDR3, the DNA is TGTGCCAGCAGTAGAGGCAATCAGCCCCAGCATTTT.

The J gene is TRBJ2-2, the V gene TRBV9, with 7 bases aligning to TRBD2. Germline CDR1 is SGDLS and CDR2 is YYNGEE. V lost 0 bases, J lost 7 bases, and 9 bases stayed unmatched. The CDR3 sequence is 16 residues long. The DNA of the CDR3 is TGTGCCAGCAGCGTAGTGGTTGCGGGAGCCGGCGGGGAGCTGTTTTTT. As protein: CASSVVVAGAGGELFF.

The rearrangement joins TRBV14 to TRBJ1-5; 9 bases match TRBD1. The CDR3 is made up of 16 amino acids. The V gene's germline CDR1 is SGHDN and CDR2 FVKESK. V shed 3 bases and J 2 bases; nucleotides not matched to a gene: 5. The CDR3 DNA reads TGTGCCAGCAGCCAGGGACAGGGCCGAGGCAATCAGCCCCAGCATTTT. Protein sequence: CASSQGQGRGNQPQHF.

This chain links TRBV24-1 with TRBJ2-7, with TRBD2 identical over 10 bases. V gave up 5 bases and J gave up 5 bases; unmatched junction bases: 17. This CDR3 is built from 18 residues. Per the germline V gene, CDR1 is KGHDR and CDR2 is SFDVKD. The CDR3, as DNA: TGTGCCACCAGTGTGAGCGTTAAAAGCGGGAGGGCCGGCCACGAGCAGTACTTC. Translation gives CATSVSVKSGRAGHEQYF.

The gene calls are TRBV5-1 and TRBJ1-1; 7 bases align to TRBD1. Germline V gives CDR1 SGHRS, CDR2 YFSETQ. J was trimmed by 7 bases and V by 5 bases; bases with no gene match: 11. This CDR3 spans 14 amino acids. The CDR3 DNA reads TGCGCCAGCAGTATTTCTCCCGGGACAGATGAAGCTTTCTTT. This translates into CASSISPGTDEAFF.

The CDR3 DNA follows: TGTGCCACCTCTGCGGGGAATTATGGCTACACCTTC. Translating gives CATSAGNYGYTF. The chain recombines TRBV24-1 with TRBJ1-2; D is unresolved. Trimming cost V 9 bases and J 5 bases, with 12 bases left between them. CDR3 length: 12 amino acids. In germline, CDR1 is KGHDR, CDR2 SFDVKD.

This chain uses TRBV29-1 with TRBJ1-1, with a possible D match to TRBD1 (5 bases). The CDR3 runs 15 residues. Trimming removed 4 bases at V and 1 base at J, with 16 bases between. Germline loops: CDR1 SQVTM, CDR2 ANQGSEA. The CDR3 sequence: CSVAWREQENTEAFF. In DNA, the CDR3 is TGCAGCGTTGCATGGCGGGAACAGGAGAACACTGAAGCTTTCTTT.

V usage is TRBV30 and J usage is TRBJ2-7, with TRBD2 matching 13 bases. Trimming at V came to 0 bases and at J to 0 bases, leaving 5 bases not matched to a gene. CDR1 and CDR2 (germline): GTSNPN, SVGIG (reference sequence). This CDR3 comprises 17 residues. The CDR3 sequence: CAWSVGLAGASSYEQYF. CDR3 nucleotides: TGTGCCTGGAGTGTAGGACTAGCGGGGGCGAGCTCCTACGAGCAGTACTTC.

This rearrangement joins TRBV6-5 to TRBJ1-2, with TRBD1 identical over 9 bases. Germline V gene sequence: CDR1 MNHEY, CDR2 SVGAGI. The V and J ends lost 2 bases and 7 bases, in that order; junction bases with no gene match: 5. This CDR3 spans 14 amino acids. CDR3 in DNA: TGTGCCAGCAGTTACGGGACAGGGTTGTCTGGCTACACCTTC. It translates to CASSYGTGLSGYTF.

This chain joins TRBV5-8 and TRBJ2-1; TRBD2 aligns across 10 bases. The CDR3 sequence is 15 residues long. Per the germline V gene, CDR1 is SGHTS and CDR2 is YDEGEE. The J segment lost 12 bases and the V segment lost 4 bases, leaving 13 bases of the junction unmatched. CDR3: CASSNGLAAAWAQFF. CDR3 coding DNA: TGTGCCAGCAGCAACGGACTAGCGGCCGCTTGGGCGCAGTTCTTC.

V gene TRBV20-1 combines with J gene TRBJ2-7, with 9 bases that match TRBD1. J gave up 3 bases and V 3 bases, and 6 bases lay outside the gene matches. CDR3 size: 14 residues. The germline CDR1 and CDR2 sequences are DFQATT and SNEGSKA (reference sequence). The CDR3 here is CSASSQGARYEQYF. The CDR3 bases are TGCAGTGCTAGTTCACAGGGGGCGCGCTACGAGCAGTACTTC.

The V call is TRBV5-1, the J call TRBJ2-1, with 11 bases that match TRBD2. The CDR3 loop spans 16 amino acids. Germline V gives CDR1 SGHRS, CDR2 YFSETQ. Trimming cost V 3 bases and J 11 bases; bases outside gene matches: 13. The CDR3 nucleotides are TGCGCCAGCAGCTCGATAGCGGGAGGGACACGTCAGAAGCAGTTCTTC. This sequence encodes CASSSIAGGTRQKQFF.

In regard to this clone: In the same sample, other DNA sequences code for this CDR3. The chain couples TRBV11-2 to TRBJ2-3; 11 positions match TRBD2. The J segment lost 4 bases and the V segment lost 3 bases, leaving 3 bases of the junction unmatched. The CDR3 is 15 amino acids. The germline CDR1 and CDR2 sequences are SGHAT and FQNNGV. Here the CDR3 DNA reads TGTGCCAGCAGCTTCACTAGCGGGGGAGCAGATACGCAGTATTTT. Amino acids: CASSFTSGGADTQYF.

The V and J genes are TRBV6-1 and TRBJ2-7, with 7 bases matching TRBD1. Germline trimming cut 5 bases from V and 2 bases from J; bases unmatched to any gene: 6. The CDR3 consists of 14 residues. The germline V gene encodes CDR1 MNHNS and CDR2 SASEGT. This chain's CDR3 is CASSYRGRAYEQYF. CDR3 sequence (DNA): TGTGCCAGCAGTTATAGGGGGCGAGCCTACGAGCAGTACTTC.

This clone was observed a few times. The chain links TRBV24-1 to TRBJ2-5; TRBD2 is a possible D gene (6 bases). The CDR3 sequence is 14 residues long. Looked up from germline, CDR1 is KGHDR and CDR2 is SFDVKD. Trimming took off 4 bases at V and 4 bases at J, with 12 bases between the two ends. In DNA form, the CDR3 reads TGTGCCACCAGTGACCTTAAGGGAGGAGAGACCCAGTACTTC. It specifies CATSDLKGGETQYF.

The CDR3 DNA sequence: TGTGCCAGCAGCTTAGCCCTAACCCGGGACAGACTAAACGAGCAGTACTTC. This codes for CASSLALTRDRLNEQYF. The chain joins TRBV7-9 to TRBJ2-7; 7 nucleotides agree with TRBD1. CDR3 length: 17 amino acids. With 0 bases clipped from V and 5 bases from J, the junction kept 13 bases outside the gene matches. The germline V gene encodes CDR1 SEHNR and CDR2 FQNEAQ (reference sequence).

The chain couples TRBV2 to TRBJ1-2; D gene uncertain. The CDR3 runs to 14 residues. The germline V gene has CDR1 SNHLY and CDR2 FYNNEI. V lost 3 bases and J lost 1, with 9 bases in between. The CDR3 here is CASSESTRNYGYTF. The CDR3 DNA sequence: TGTGCCAGCAGTGAGAGCACCCGTAACTATGGCTACACCTTC.